This TCR beta chain stems from a study of T cell responses to AZD1222 COVID-19 vaccine. Analyses pooled second doses at about 4 or about 12 weeks. Here immunoSEQ multiplex PCR was the method, and the copy in TCRdb shows in-frame clones only, minus some. Of 110,000 or so clones in the sample, more than 85% were seen once. Worth noting for this clone: What it recognizes is unknown.

The V gene lost 0 bases and the J gene lost 11 bases, with 11 bases spanning the gap. The CDR3 runs 12 residues. The germline V gene encodes CDR1 GTSNPN and CDR2 SVGIG (reference sequence). General study findings and limits: Spike-wide coverage was observed for vaccine-associated CD4 TCRs, with dominant responses at 160-218 and 743-854. Regions left unmutated in variants are reportedly the target of nearly half of spike-specific TCRs.

The TCR was taken from an adult who received the AZD1222 COVID-19 vaccine. V and J are TRBV30 and TRBJ2-1, with D hard to call. Specimen: peripheral blood, collected 28 days after the second AZD1222 dose. The CDR3 loop is CAWSVNRPKQFF. Written as DNA, the CDR3 is TGTGCCTGGAGTGTGAATAGACCAAAGCAGTTCTTC.